A selection of T cell receptor beta chains follows, all from one sample in a study of shared clonotypes between healthy human individuals. The assay was immunoSEQ multiplex PCR, and TCRdb's table has in-frame clones only and misses some. The sample shows roughly 2,000,000 clones, around 95% of them seen only once. What was sequenced was naive CD8+ T cells from PBMCs. These receptor sequences come from a man between 18 and 29 years old in good health. Some clones in this sample may be carry-over from other donors' samples. The CDR3 runs from the conserved cysteine through the conserved F or W. A D gene is named only where the DNA matches it firmly.

d_gene: TRBD1; j_gene: TRBJ1-3; v_gene: TRBV5-4; CDR3nt: TGTGCCAGCAGCTTTCCGGGACAGGGAGGAAACACCATATATTTT; CDR3aa: CASSFPGQGGNTIYF
d_gene: TRBD2; j_gene: TRBJ2-1; v_gene: TRBV27; CDR3nt: TGTGCCAGCAGTTTTGGCGGGAGTTTTAGTGAGCAGTTCTTC; CDR3aa: CASSFGGSFSEQFF
d_gene: .; j_gene: TRBJ1-3; v_gene: TRBV5-8; CDR3nt: TGTGCCAGCAGCACTAGGCTGCACAGGGTATTCGGAAACACCATATATTTT; CDR3aa: CASSTRLHRVFGNTIYF
d_gene: TRBD1; j_gene: TRBJ2-7; v_gene: TRBV5-1; CDR3nt: TGCGCCAGCAGCTTGGACAGGGGGGTCTCCTACGAGCAGTACTTC; CDR3aa: CASSLDRGVSYEQYF
d_gene: TRBD1; j_gene: TRBJ1-1; v_gene: TRBV14; CDR3nt: TGTGCCAGCAGCCCTTCAGACAGGGTCACTGAAGCTTTCTTT; CDR3aa: CASSPSDRVTEAFF
d_gene: .; j_gene: TRBJ1-2; v_gene: TRBV7-9; CDR3nt: TGTGCCAGCAGCTCCTTGTTCACGGTGGCCTATGGCTACACCTTC; CDR3aa: CASSSLFTVAYGYTF
d_gene: TRBD2; j_gene: TRBJ2-3; v_gene: TRBV6-1; CDR3nt: TGTGCCAGCAGGTCCCCAGCGGGACCCACAGATACGCAGTATTTT; CDR3aa: CASRSPAGPTDTQYF
d_gene: .; j_gene: TRBJ2-5; v_gene: TRBV5-4; CDR3nt: TGTGCCAGCAGCTTGGAAGGGGTTGTGGCCCAGTACTTC; CDR3aa: CASSLEGVVAQYF
d_gene: .; j_gene: TRBJ1-1; v_gene: TRBV7-8; CDR3nt: TGTGCCAGCAGCCTAAGCTTTCCACTGGGTGGGGCCTTGAACACTGAAGCTTTCTTT; CDR3aa: CASSLSFPLGGALNTEAFF
d_gene: TRBD2; j_gene: TRBJ2-7; v_gene: TRBV25-1; CDR3nt: TGTGCCAGCAGGGGAGGGTCCACCTACGAGCAGTACTTC; CDR3aa: CASRGGSTYEQYF
d_gene: TRBD2; j_gene: TRBJ2-1; v_gene: TRBV27; CDR3nt: TGTGCCAGCAGTTTCGGGGTAGCGGGAGTCAATGAGCAGTTCTTC; CDR3aa: CASSFGVAGVNEQFF
d_gene: .; j_gene: TRBJ2-7; v_gene: TRBV27; CDR3nt: TGTGCCAGCAGTGAGGGAACCTACGAGCAGTACTTC; CDR3aa: CASSEGTYEQYF
d_gene: .; j_gene: TRBJ2-1; v_gene: TRBV4-1; CDR3nt: TGCGCCAGCAGCCAAGTAGACTTCTACAATGAGCAGTTCTTC; CDR3aa: CASSQVDFYNEQFF